This T cell receptor beta chain was retrieved from a study of blood T cells in healthy people across ages. In regard to this clonotype: The conserved final phenylalanine or tryptophan is absent from the CDR3, which likely points to a read error.

A second PCR, run for about 6 to 11 cycles, used a sample-barcoded 5' primer plus a J-beta primer mix. Each CDR3 protein is one row after TCRdb ran MiXCR on the 5' RACE reads. Here the sample spans some 900,000 distinct CDR3 sequences, around 46% being singletons. All donors came from Russia, were Caucasian and healthy, and spanned ages roughly 6 to 95. They isolated at least 6 million PBMCs from each sample. The germline V gene has CDR1 SGHKS and CDR2 YYEKEE (reference sequence). The CDR3 is 12 amino acids. Trimming took 0 bases from V and 3 from J, leaving 4 bases between them. The TCR sequence derives from a man aged 25 to 40 in good health. The chain uses TRBV5-5 and TRBJ2-7; D is unclear. Material: blood. The CDR3 protein is CASSLVGYEQYL. CDR3 bases: TGTGCCAGCAGCTTGGTTGGCTACGAGCAGTACTTA.